This record concerns one TCR beta chain sequence. Its antigen is not identified. Assay: immunoSEQ multiplex PCR; the TCRdb copy retains only in-frame clones and omits some. The sample shows 25,000 to 40,000 clones, roughly four fifths of them seen only once. The data originate from a study of a mutant IDH1 vaccine in newly diagnosed glioma. Study details: It was radiotherapy, temozolomide, or both that patients received previously, with most receiving both.

Findings and limits, study-wide: The authors found pseudoprogression apparently unrelated to changes in top peripheral T cell clonotypes.

V gave up 1 base and J gave up 3 bases, with 12 bases separating them. This CDR3 spans 14 amino acids. In germline, CDR1 is GTSNPN, CDR2 SVGIG (reference sequence). Time point meaning: week 35, safety follow-up. Every vaccination contained 300 ug of the mutant IDH1 20-mer peptide and was paired with topical imiquimod. Patients underwent eight vaccinations, which took place in weeks 1, 3, 5, 7, 11, 15, 19 and 23. This sequence was found in a man aged 25-45 years with glioma. The sequencing here drew on PBMCs, taken from a glioma patient whose treatment included an IDH1 peptide vaccine. The gene calls are TRBV30 and TRBJ1-2, with unresolved D. CDR3 coding DNA: TGTGCCTGGAGTGGGGGAGGAATCGACTATGGCTACACCTTC. It encodes CAWSGGGIDYGYTF. Using reference TRBV30 and TRBJ1-2 for the parts outside the CDR3, the full variable domain is SQTIHQWPATLVQPVGSPLSLECTVEGTSNPNLYWYRQAAGRGLQLLFYSVGIGQISSEVPQNLSASRPQDRQFILSSKKLLLSDSGFYLCAWSGGGIDYGYTFGSGTRLTVV.